Below, 4 T cell receptor beta chains from the same sample are listed, as sequenced in a study of beta chain features in type 1 diabetes. The investigators reverse transcribed all of the isolated RNA, so they sequenced expressed TCRB transcripts. Data came from immunoSEQ multiplex PCR; TCRdb stores just in-frame clones and leaves some out. The sample includes about 200,000 clones, 9.5% to 13% seen only once; the top ten take 1% to 1.5%. The sequenced sample consisted of central memory CD4+ T cells from blood. The receptors originated from a man aged 18 to 29 in good health.

This clone was observed a handful of times. The chain recombines TRBV10-2 with TRBJ2-5, with TRBD1 matching 8 bases. The CDR3 sequence is 14 residues long. Germline V gene data show CDR1 as WSHSY and CDR2 as SAAADI. V lost 5 bases, J lost 4 bases, and 6 bases stayed unmatched. The CDR3 DNA follows: TGCGCCAGCAGTTTTAGGACAGGGATAGAGACCCAGTACTTC. Encoded protein: CASSFRTGIETQYF.

This clone was counted a few times. J is TRBJ1-2 and V is TRBV5-6; D unresolved. CDR3 length: 16 residues. Germline-derived CDR1 and CDR2 are SGHDT and YYEEEE. The V end was cut by 0 bases, the J end by 4 bases, with 16 bases between. For the CDR3, the DNA is TGTGCCAGCAGCTTGGGGGAAGGCCCGGGCCGCTATGGCTACACCTTC. Protein sequence: CASSLGEGPGRYGYTF.

This clone has at least ten counts. The CDR3 sequence: CASSWQGAVETQYF. The CDR3 coding sequence is TGTGCCAGCAGCTGGCAGGGGGCAGTAGAGACCCAGTACTTC. The V gene is TRBV5-6, the J gene TRBJ2-5, with 8 bases fitting TRBD1. The CDR3 is 14 amino acids. CDR1 is SGHDT, CDR2 YYEEEE, per germline. V shed 3 bases and J 4 bases; nucleotides not matched to a gene: 5.

This clone was seen a handful of times. The chain couples TRBV7-9 to TRBJ2-1; D possibly corresponds to TRBD2 (5 bases). The germline V gene encodes CDR1 SEHNR and CDR2 FQNEAQ (reference sequence). V was shortened by 1 base and J by 8 bases, with 12 bases between the two germline ends. There are 14 residues in the CDR3. The CDR3 here is CASSLVGRADEQFF. The CDR3 DNA sequence: TGTGCCAGCAGCTTAGTGGGGAGAGCAGATGAGCAGTTCTTC.